This record concerns one TCR beta chain sequence. The CDR3 end lies 3 residues beyond the end of the read and is filled in from the germline J gene. TCR beta CDR3 amplified by multiplex PCR from roughly 1,300 ng genomic DNA. Some clones are missing from TCRdb's copy, which holds only in-frame ones; the method was immunoSEQ multiplex PCR. The repertoire table contains roughly 40,000 clones. This specimen belongs to a study of T cells in women clearing cervical HPV infection. Looking at the study overall: Case blood was drawn a median around 150 days after lesion detection.

CDR1 is SEHNR, CDR2 FQNEAQ, per germline (reference sequence). This CDR3 has 14 amino acids. The sample consisted of blood buffy coat. V usage is TRBV7-9 and J usage is TRBJ1-2, with D possibly TRBD1 on 5 matching bases. This clonotype was sampled from a woman between 18 and 70 years old with a cervical HPV16 infection that either progressed to CIN3+ or cleared (not recorded which). CDR3 residues: CASSKTGTRYDYTF. CDR3 DNA (partial): TGTGCCAGCAGCAAAACCGGGACTAGGTACGAC.